This TCR beta chain is drawn from a study of cytomegalovirus exposure and HLA in healthy donors. Overall study results and limits: Owing to their indistinguishability, certain V segments, notably TRBV6-2 and TRBV6-3, were excluded. A link between a missense DCLRE1C variant and TCR beta V- and J-gene trimming emerged from a later analysis. What TCR beta sequences reportedly achieved was accurate prediction of HLA-A and HLA-B alleles in most subjects.

This CDR3 region has 13 residues. Germline V gene lookup returns CDR1 SGDLS and CDR2 YYNGEE. A remark on this clone: Antigen: not known.

The PCR ran on 60 Vbeta and 13 Jbeta primers. Data came from immunoSEQ multiplex PCR; TCRdb stores just in-frame clones and leaves some out. The sample has roughly 200,000 clones, roughly 79% seen once. This rearrangement joins TRBV9 to TRBJ2-5; D perhaps matches TRBD2 (7 bases). TRBJ2-7 matches the DNA end more closely, so the J call is doubtful. The specimen sequenced was PBMCs. This receptor was obtained from a man aged 25-45 years in good health and CMV-seronegative. The CDR3 bases are TGTGCCAGCAGCGCTCCCGGGGGGCTCGAGCAGTACTTC. Protein product: CASSAPGGLEQYF.